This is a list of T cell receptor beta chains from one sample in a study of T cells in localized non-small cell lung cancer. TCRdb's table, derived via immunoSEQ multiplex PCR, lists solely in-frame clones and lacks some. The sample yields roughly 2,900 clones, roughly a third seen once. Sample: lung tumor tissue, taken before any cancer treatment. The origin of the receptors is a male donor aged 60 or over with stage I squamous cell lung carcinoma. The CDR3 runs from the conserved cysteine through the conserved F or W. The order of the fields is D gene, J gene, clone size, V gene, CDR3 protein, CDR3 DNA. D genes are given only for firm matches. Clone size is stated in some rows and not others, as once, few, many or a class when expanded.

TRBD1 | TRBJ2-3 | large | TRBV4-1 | CASSQGDGTGTSTDTQYF | TGCGCCAGCAGCCAAGGGGACGGGACAGGTACTAGCACAGATACGCAGTATTTT
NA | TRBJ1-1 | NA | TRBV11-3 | CASSFQDGAGTEAFF | TGTGCCAGCAGCTTTCAGGACGGGGCAGGAACTGAAGCTTTCTTT
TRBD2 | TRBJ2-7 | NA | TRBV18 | CASSPGLAGGSSYEQYF | TGTGCCAGCTCACCGGGACTAGCGGGAGGTTCGTCCTACGAGCAGTACTTC
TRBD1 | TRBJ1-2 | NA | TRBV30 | CAWSRGQGDGYTF | TGTGCCTGGAGTCGGGGACAGGGTGATGGCTACACCTTC
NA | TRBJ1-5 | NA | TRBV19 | CASSIAEVQPQHF | TGTGCCAGTAGTATAGCAGAAGTTCAGCCCCAGCATTTT
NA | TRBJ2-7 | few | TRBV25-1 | CASSDSRALYEQYF | TGTGCCAGCAGTGATTCCAGGGCACTATACGAGCAGTACTTC
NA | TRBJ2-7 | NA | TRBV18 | CASSPAGEYEQYF | TGTGCCAGCTCACCAGCCGGGGAGTACGAGCAGTACTTC
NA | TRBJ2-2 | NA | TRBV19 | CASTPRGGYTGELFF | TGTGCCAGTACCCCTCGGGGAGGCTACACCGGGGAGCTGTTTTTT
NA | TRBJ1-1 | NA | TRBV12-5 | CASGLVVGAMTEAFF | TGTGCTAGTGGTTTGGTAGTTGGGGCGATGACTGAAGCTTTCTTT
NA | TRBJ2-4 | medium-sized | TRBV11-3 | CASTGLRNLAKNIQYF | TGTGCCAGCACCGGGCTTAGGAACCTAGCCAAAAACATTCAGTACTTC
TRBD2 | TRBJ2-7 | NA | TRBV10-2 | CASSEGRELGEQYF | TGCGCCAGCAGTGAGGGGCGGGAGCTGGGCGAGCAGTACTTC
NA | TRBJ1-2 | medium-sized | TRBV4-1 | CASSPRLTGNYGYTF | TGCGCCAGCAGCCCCCGACTGACAGGAAACTATGGCTACACCTTC
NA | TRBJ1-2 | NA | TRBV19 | CASSIYADYGYTF | TGTGCCAGTAGTATCTACGCGGACTATGGCTACACCTTC
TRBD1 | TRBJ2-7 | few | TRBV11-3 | CASSYTGDRSYEQYF | TGTGCCAGCAGCTATACAGGGGACCGCTCCTACGAACAGTACTTC
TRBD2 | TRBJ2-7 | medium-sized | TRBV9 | CASIGGSGVEQYF | TGTGCCAGCATAGGCGGGAGTGGGGTCGAGCAGTACTTC
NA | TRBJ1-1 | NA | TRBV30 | CAWSEGLRRTEAFF | TGTGCCTGGAGCGAGGGCCTTAGAAGGACTGAAGCTTTCTTT
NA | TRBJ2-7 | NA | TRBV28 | CAGSDGATYEQYF | TGTGCCGGGTCGGACGGGGCAACCTACGAGCAGTACTTC
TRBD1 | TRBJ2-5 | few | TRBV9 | CARQGYTGTQYF | TGTGCCAGACAGGGGTATACGGGGACCCAGTACTTC
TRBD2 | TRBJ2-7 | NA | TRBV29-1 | CSVEGTSGRGFYEQYF | TGCAGCGTTGAGGGGACTAGCGGGAGAGGGTTCTACGAGCAGTACTTC
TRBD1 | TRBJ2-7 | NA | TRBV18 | CASSPRGQEDEQYF | TGTGCCAGCTCACCCCGGGGACAGGAGGACGAGCAGTACTTC
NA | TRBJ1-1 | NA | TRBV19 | CASSGRTNTEAFF | TGTGCCAGCTCCGGGAGGACGAACACTGAAGCTTTCTTT
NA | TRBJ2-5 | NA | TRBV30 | CAWSPRPRETQYF | TGTGCCTGGAGTCCCCGGCCCCGAGAGACCCAGTACTTC
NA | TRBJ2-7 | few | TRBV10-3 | CAISESGDFRYEQYF | TGTGCCATCAGTGAGTCGGGGGACTTCCGCTACGAGCAGTACTTT
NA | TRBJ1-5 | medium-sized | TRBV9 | CASSVYGDRNQPQHF | TGTGCCAGCAGCGTATATGGGGATAGGAATCAGCCCCAGCATTTT
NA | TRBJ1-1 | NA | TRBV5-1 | CASSKEINRVMNTEAFF | TGCGCCAGCAGCAAAGAAATTAACAGAGTAATGAACACTGAAGCTTTCTTT
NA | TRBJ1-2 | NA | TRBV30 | CAWGVLRRGYTF | TGTGCCTGGGGGGTCCTGAGACGTGGCTACACCTTC
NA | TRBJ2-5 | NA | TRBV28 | CASAKGRDQETQYF | TGTGCCAGCGCGAAGGGCAGGGACCAAGAGACCCAGTACTTC